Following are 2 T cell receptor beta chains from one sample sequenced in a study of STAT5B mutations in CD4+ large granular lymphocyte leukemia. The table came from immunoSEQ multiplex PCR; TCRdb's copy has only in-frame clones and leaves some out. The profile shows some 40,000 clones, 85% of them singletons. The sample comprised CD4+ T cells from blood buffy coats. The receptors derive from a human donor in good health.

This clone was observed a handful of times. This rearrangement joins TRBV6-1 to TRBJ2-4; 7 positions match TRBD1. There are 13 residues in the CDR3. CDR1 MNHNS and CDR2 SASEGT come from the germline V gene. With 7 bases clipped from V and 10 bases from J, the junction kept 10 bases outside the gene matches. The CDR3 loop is CASTDRAVVIQYF. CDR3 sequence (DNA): TGTGCCAGCACTGACAGGGCCGTGGTTATTCAGTACTTC.

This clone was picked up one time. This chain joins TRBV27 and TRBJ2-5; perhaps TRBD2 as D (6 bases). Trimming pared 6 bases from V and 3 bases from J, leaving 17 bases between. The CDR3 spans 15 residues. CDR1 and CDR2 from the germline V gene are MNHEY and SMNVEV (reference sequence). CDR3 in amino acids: CASSRGGLRKETQYF. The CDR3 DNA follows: TGTGCCAGCAGCCGGGGAGGACTCCGCAAAGAGACCCAGTACTTC.